One and the same sample provided the 15 T cell receptor beta chains below, sequenced in a study of T cells after yellow fever vaccination. TCRdb re-called the 5' RACE reads through MiXCR, storing one row per CDR3 protein. The sample includes 100,000 to 150,000 distinct CDR3 sequences, more than 5.5% of them seen just once. The sequencing here drew on CD4+ T cells sorted from PBMCs, taken 45 days after the first yellow fever vaccination. These receptors originate from a man younger than 35 who received the YFV17D yellow fever vaccine.

Ten or more counts support this clonotype. The rearrangement links TRBV5-1 to TRBJ2-1; no clear D. V was cut by 0 bases and J by 2 bases, with 12 bases left in between. CDR3 size: 16 residues. Germline lookup yields CDR1 SGHRS and CDR2 YFSETQ. The CDR3 DNA is TGCGCCAGCAGCTTGGTGGGCAGGTTTACCTACAATGAGCAGTTCTTC. Translated: CASSLVGRFTYNEQFF.

The sample holds many counts of this clonotype. The rearrangement links TRBV6-6 to TRBJ1-1; perhaps TRBD1 as D (6 bases). The germline V and J ends were trimmed by 4 bases and 1 base, with 19 bases remaining between them. The CDR3 spans 17 residues. CDR1 is MNHNY and CDR2 is SVGAGI in the germline V gene (reference sequence). The CDR3 loop is CASSLGWIRGTNTEAFF. CDR3 nucleotide sequence: TGTGCCAGCAGTTTAGGTTGGATCAGGGGCACGAACACTGAAGCTTTCTTT.

This clonotype was recorded a few times. The V gene is TRBV5-4, the J gene TRBJ1-1; no firm D call. The germline gives CDR1 SGHNT, CDR2 YYREEE (reference sequence). The CDR3 runs to 15 residues. V lost 2 bases, J lost 0 bases, and 11 bases lay in between. CDR3 sequence: CASSFEMGMNTEAFF. Here the CDR3 DNA reads TGTGCCAGCAGCTTCGAAATGGGGATGAACACTGAAGCTTTCTTT.

This clonotype was counted many times. CDR3 sequence (DNA): TGTGCCAGTAGTATTCGAGGGTTAGCTGAAGCTTTCTTT. It specifies CASSIRGLAEAFF. The chain joins TRBV19 to TRBJ1-1; D is uncertain. This CDR3 spans 13 amino acids. CDR1 is LNHDA and CDR2 is SQIVND in the germline V gene (reference sequence). Trimming took off 3 bases at V and 6 bases at J, with 11 bases between the two ends.

This clonotype was seen a few times. V and J are TRBV19 and TRBJ2-2; 10 nucleotides match TRBD1. Per germline, CDR1 LNHDA and CDR2 SQIVND (reference sequence). The CDR3 has 16 amino acids. V lost 6 bases to trimming and J lost 6 bases; unmatched junction nucleotides: 10. CDR3 region: CASRMTGTGVSGELFF. The CDR3 DNA reads as TGTGCCAGTAGGATGACCGGGACAGGGGTGTCCGGGGAGCTGTTTTTT.

Ten or more counts support this clonotype. The V and J genes are TRBV7-7 and TRBJ2-6; no clear D. CDR1 is SSHAT, CDR2 FNYEAQ, per germline (reference sequence). V was pared by 3 bases and J by 2 bases, with 5 bases between. The CDR3 contains 14 residues. The chain's CDR3 is CASSFNPGANVLTF. Here the CDR3 DNA reads TGTGCCAGCAGCTTCAACCCTGGGGCCAACGTCCTGACTTTC.

With respect to this clonotype: A read error may be the cause here, since a much bigger clone is one base away. The chain carries TRBV27 and TRBJ1-5; a weak D match, TRBD1 (5 bases). Per the germline V gene, CDR1 is MNHEY and CDR2 is SMNVEV (reference sequence). CDR3 length: 15 amino acids. CDR3 sequence reads: CASSLSSGRDQTQHF. CDR3 coding DNA: TGTGCCAGCAGTTTAAGCTCAGGGAGGGATCAGACCCAGCATTTT.

The table lists this clonotype with many counts. CDR3 sequence (DNA): TGTGCCAGCAACCTGCGCGGTGAGCAGTTCTTC. This sequence encodes CASNLRGEQFF. The chain recombines TRBV12-3 or TRBV12-4 with TRBJ2-1, with D unclear. This CDR3 is 11 amino acids long. Trimming took 7 bases from V and 9 from J, leaving 10 bases between them.

This chain links TRBV6-5 with TRBJ1-6, with a possible D match to TRBD1 (6 bases). The CDR3 spans 13 residues. Germline V gene lookup returns CDR1 MNHEY and CDR2 SVGAGI. The V gene lost 5 bases and the J gene lost 9 bases, with 11 bases spanning the gap. The CDR3 region has the DNA TGTGCCAGCAGTCCCAGGGGAGGTTCACCCCTCCACTTT. This encodes CASSPRGGSPLHF.

This clonotype was seen repeatedly, ten times or more. The rearrangement links TRBV10-3 to TRBJ1-4; the D gene is possibly TRBD1 (6 bases). CDR1 ENHRY and CDR2 SYGVKD come from the germline V gene. The CDR3 loop spans 12 amino acids. V lost 11 bases to trimming and J lost 3 bases, with 10 bases between them. The CDR3 coding sequence is TGTGCCGCCGGACAGTCTAATGAAAAACTGTTTTTT. It translates to CAAGQSNEKLFF.

This clonotype was observed at least ten times. CDR3 amino acids: CASALWGRAEINTEAFF. In nucleotides, the CDR3 is TGTGCTAGTGCCCTGTGGGGGAGGGCTGAGATAAACACTGAAGCTTTCTTT. The rearrangement uses TRBV12-5 and TRBJ1-1; possibly TRBD1 for D (5 bases). Per germline, CDR1 LGHNT and CDR2 FRNRAP. V lost 7 bases and J lost 2, with 23 bases in between. This CDR3 has 17 residues.

In the case of this clonotype: A much larger clone is a single base away; this may be a read error. This rearrangement joins TRBV7-2 to TRBJ1-6, with a possible D match to TRBD1 (5 bases). The CDR3 covers 13 residues. Germline V CDR1 and CDR2: SGHTA, FQGNSA. CDR3 DNA: TGTGCCAGCAGCGCCGGGACGGGGTCACCCCTCTACTTT. It yields the protein CASSAGTGSPLYF.

This clonotype appeared many times. The rearrangement joins TRBV4-1 to TRBJ2-2, with 9 nucleotides matching TRBD2. The CDR3 sequence is 15 residues long. With V trimmed by 1 base and J by 4 bases, 1 base remained unmatched. CDR1 MGHRA and CDR2 YSYEKL come from the germline V gene. CDR3 bases: TGCGCCAGCAGCCAAGTGCGGGGGGGCACCGGGGAGCTGTTTTTT. Its protein product is CASSQVRGGTGELFF.

This clonotype appeared many times. The V call is TRBV5-1, the J call TRBJ2-2; possible D gene TRBD2, 6 bases. Deletions cut 4 bases from V and 6 bases from J, with 10 bases between. Germline V gene data show CDR1 as SGHRS and CDR2 as YFSETQ. The CDR3 contains 13 residues. The chain's CDR3 is CASSLRLAGELFF. The DNA for the CDR3 is TGCGCCAGCAGCCTTAGACTAGCCGGGGAGCTGTTTTTT.

This clonotype appeared many times. The gene calls are TRBV20-1 and TRBJ2-5; TRBD1 might be the D (8 bases). This CDR3 has 12 residues. The V gene lost 6 bases and the J gene lost 6 bases, with 14 bases spanning the gap. The germline V gene has CDR1 DFQATT and CDR2 SNEGSKA (reference sequence). The CDR3 reads CSAKQGGKTQYF. CDR3 nucleotide sequence: TGCAGTGCGAAACAGGGGGGGAAGACCCAGTACTTC.